This TCR beta chain was identified in a study of blood T cell repertoires in COVID-19. Study details: PBMCs, B-cell-depleted T cells, or T cells were the source of the cDNA or gDNA that made up the material.

Authors' analysis steps: Amplified reference gene primers provided the basis for estimating nucleated cell counts. The data were produced by immunoSEQ multiplex PCR, yet TCRdb's version contains in-frame clones alone and is incomplete. V and J calls and clone size follow that table, whereas D and trimming were derived from the DNA. The sample includes a few hundred thousand clones, 70% to 90% of them seen just once. CDR1 and CDR2 from the germline V gene are SGHNT and YYREEE (reference sequence). V was shortened by 0 bases and J by 11 bases, with 17 bases between the two germline ends. This CDR3 contains 14 residues.

This receptor was taken from a woman in her 30s with active or convalescent COVID-19. Sequenced: peripheral blood. The chain employs TRBV5-4 and TRBJ1-2; tentatively, D is TRBD1 (6 bases). The CDR3 DNA reads TGTGCCAGCAGCTTGGGGCAGAATAACAGGGAGTACACCTTC. The encoded protein is CASSLGQNNREYTF.